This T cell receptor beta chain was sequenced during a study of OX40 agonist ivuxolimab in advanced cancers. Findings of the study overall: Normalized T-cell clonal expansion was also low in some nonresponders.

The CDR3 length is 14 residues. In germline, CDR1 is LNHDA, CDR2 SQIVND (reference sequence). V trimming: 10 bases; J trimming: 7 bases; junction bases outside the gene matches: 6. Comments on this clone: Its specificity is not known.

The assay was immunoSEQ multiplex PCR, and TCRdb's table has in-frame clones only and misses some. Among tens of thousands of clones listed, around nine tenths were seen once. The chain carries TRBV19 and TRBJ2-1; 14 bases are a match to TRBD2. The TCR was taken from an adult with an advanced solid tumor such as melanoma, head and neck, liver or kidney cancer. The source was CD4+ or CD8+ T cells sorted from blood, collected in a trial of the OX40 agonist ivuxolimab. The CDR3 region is CATRLAGGPNEQFF. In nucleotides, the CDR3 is TGTGCCACACGACTAGCGGGGGGGCCTAATGAGCAGTTCTTC.